Below, 10 T cell receptor beta chains from the same sample are listed, as sequenced in a study of control samples from healthy donors and cancer patients. TCRdb's table, derived via immunoSEQ multiplex PCR, lists solely in-frame clones and lacks some. The sample has about 170,000 clones, 85% to 90% seen once; the top ten hold more than 10%. Material for sequencing was blood. The receptors come from a man aged 30 to 45 in good health.

This chain joins TRBV7-9 and TRBJ2-1; TRBD2 might be the D (6 bases). The CDR3 is 16 amino acids. V was trimmed by 3 bases and J by 4 bases, leaving 16 bases between them. Looked up from germline, CDR1 is SEHNR and CDR2 is FQNEAQ (reference sequence). The CDR3 bases are TGTGCCAGCAGCTTCCGGACTACCATTCCTTACAATGAGCAGTTCTTC. Residues: CASSFRTTIPYNEQFF.

The chain employs TRBV5-6 and TRBJ2-1; the D gene could be TRBD1 or TRBD2 (5 bases each). Germline values: CDR1 SGHDT, CDR2 YYEEEE. V lost 1 base and J 4 bases, leaving 9 bases between the germline ends. The CDR3 totals 14 residues. Here the CDR3 DNA reads TGTGCCAGCAGCTTGAGGGACGGATACAATGAGCAGTTCTTC. Protein product: CASSLRDGYNEQFF.

This chain connects TRBV12-5 to TRBJ1-5; D perhaps matches TRBD1 (5 bases). V lost 7 bases to trimming and J lost 2 bases, with 15 bases between them. Germline V lookup: CDR1 LGHNT, CDR2 FRNRAP. The CDR3 has 15 residues. This chain's CDR3 is CASAGGLDGNQPQHF. Here the CDR3 DNA reads TGTGCTAGTGCCGGGGGTTTGGACGGCAATCAGCCCCAGCATTTT.

The CDR3 loop is CASSPDRGYEKLFF. In DNA form, the CDR3 reads TGTGCCAGCAGCCCGGACAGGGGTTACGAAAAACTGTTTTTT. The chain recombines TRBV6-2 or TRBV6-3 with TRBJ1-4; 9 positions match TRBD1. The CDR3 is 14 amino acids. The ends lost 6 bases at V and 8 bases at J; junction bases unmatched: 7. The V gene's germline CDR1 is MNHEY and CDR2 SVGEGT.

This clone was recorded once. V and J are TRBV3-1 (or the pseudogene TRBV3-2) and TRBJ1-5; a possible D gene is TRBD1 (5 bases). Per the germline V gene, CDR1 is LGHDT and CDR2 is YNNKEL (reference sequence). With 0 bases removed from V and 14 bases from J, the gap between germline ends came to 11 bases. CDR3 length: 12 amino acids. CDR3 protein: CASSQDGRDEHF. The CDR3 DNA sequence: TGTGCCAGCAGCCAAGACGGCAGGGATGAGCATTTT.

The chain uses TRBV27 and TRBJ2-3; D remains unclear. The V end was cut by 5 bases, the J end by 1 base, with 10 bases between. In germline, CDR1 is MNHEY, CDR2 SMNVEV (reference sequence). The CDR3 runs to 14 residues. The CDR3 spells CASSPGLRTDTQYF. The CDR3 DNA is TGTGCCAGCAGTCCGGGCCTACGCACAGATACGCAGTATTTT.

The rearrangement joins TRBV7-2 to TRBJ2-4; 7 nucleotides line up with TRBD1. Germline lookup yields CDR1 SGHTA and CDR2 FQGNSA. The CDR3 totals 15 residues. V lost 5 bases and J lost 0; bases outside the gene matches: 4. The CDR3 protein is CASSEGQPAKNIQYF. As DNA, the CDR3 is TGTGCCAGCAGCGAGGGACAGCCAGCCAAAAACATTCAGTACTTC.

The chain recombines TRBV6-5 with TRBJ1-1, with TRBD1 matching 7 bases. Germline CDR1 and CDR2: MNHEY and SVGAGI. The CDR3 totals 13 residues. Unmatched junction bases numbered 4, after V lost 9 bases and J lost 0 bases. The CDR3 DNA reads as TGTGCCAGTACAGGGGTCATGAACACTGAAGCTTTCTTT. Translating it yields CASTGVMNTEAFF.

The chain recombines TRBV27 with TRBJ1-6, with 7 positions matching TRBD1. After removal of 2 bases from V and 9 bases from J, the junction contained 13 bases not matched to a gene. The length of the CDR3 is 17 residues. The germline CDR1 and CDR2 sequences are MNHEY and SMNVEV (reference sequence). The DNA of the CDR3 is TGTGCCAGCAGTTTAGCGCCCTCAGGGGGGAGAGGTTCACCCCTCCACTTT. It yields the protein CASSLAPSGGRGSPLHF.

This chain joins TRBV7-9 and TRBJ1-1; D gene unclear. Germline V gene lookup returns CDR1 SEHNR and CDR2 FQNEAQ (reference sequence). This CDR3 is built from 16 residues. V was clipped by 5 bases and J by 4 bases, with 20 bases between them. The CDR3 region has the DNA TGTGCCAGCAGCGCACCTAGGGCTGGACGGAGCACTGAAGCTTTCTTT. Protein product: CASSAPRAGRSTEAFF.